Only one count was recorded for the clone carrying this T cell receptor (beta chain). The data are from a study of CD4 and CD8 cells across lung adenocarcinoma regions. TCRdb itself ran the PCR reads through MiXCR, one entry per CDR3 protein. Counted here are about 10,000 distinct CDR3 sequences, approximately 50% occurring once; the ten biggest clones make up around 30%. Trimming shortened V by 0 bases and J by 6 bases, and 13 bases separated the two germline ends. Germline-derived CDR1 and CDR2 are SGHRS and YFSETQ. The CDR3 runs 15 residues. Sequencing was performed on CD8+ T cells from the margin of a lung tumor. The rearrangement links TRBV5-1 to TRBJ2-1; perhaps TRBD2 as D (5 bases). This clonotype originated in a male donor with lung adenocarcinoma. The CD4 and CD8 labels of this study may be unreliable. This CDR3 reads CASSLGWASGNEQFF. CDR3 DNA sequence: TGCGCCAGCAGCTTGGGTTGGGCCAGCGGCAATGAGCAGTTCTTC.